This TCR beta chain was identified during a study of CD8+ T cells in alopecia areata. At the level of the study: The drug, oral tofacitinib, was given to treated patients at 5 to 10 mg twice daily.

Once RNA had been extracted, it was reverse transcribed into cDNA to act as the sequencing template. Some clones are missing from TCRdb's copy, which holds only in-frame ones; the method was immunoSEQ multiplex PCR. The table records 80,000 to 95,000 clones, around 40% of them present only once. In germline, CDR1 is SGHTA, CDR2 FQGNSA. The CDR3 has 15 amino acids. V was clipped by 5 bases and J by 9 bases, with 22 bases between them. Points on this clone: What it binds is not known.

Study conclusions and caveats: Scalp clonality dropped significantly under tofacitinib, as did expanded CD8+ top-100 clones.

Treatment given: oral pan-JAK inhibitor, 5-10 mg twice daily. PBMCs served as the source from which CD4+ and CD8+ T cells were sorted. The origin of this receptor is a human donor with alopecia areata. The chain uses TRBV7-2 and TRBJ2-5; D may be TRBD1 or TRBD2 (5 bases each). The sequenced sample was CD8+ T cells sorted from blood, obtained at week 24, from a patient treated with tofacitinib. DNA for the CDR3: TGTGCCAGCAGCCTTGGACGGGACGGAGAGAGGTCCCAGTACTTC. This gives the protein CASSLGRDGERSQYF.